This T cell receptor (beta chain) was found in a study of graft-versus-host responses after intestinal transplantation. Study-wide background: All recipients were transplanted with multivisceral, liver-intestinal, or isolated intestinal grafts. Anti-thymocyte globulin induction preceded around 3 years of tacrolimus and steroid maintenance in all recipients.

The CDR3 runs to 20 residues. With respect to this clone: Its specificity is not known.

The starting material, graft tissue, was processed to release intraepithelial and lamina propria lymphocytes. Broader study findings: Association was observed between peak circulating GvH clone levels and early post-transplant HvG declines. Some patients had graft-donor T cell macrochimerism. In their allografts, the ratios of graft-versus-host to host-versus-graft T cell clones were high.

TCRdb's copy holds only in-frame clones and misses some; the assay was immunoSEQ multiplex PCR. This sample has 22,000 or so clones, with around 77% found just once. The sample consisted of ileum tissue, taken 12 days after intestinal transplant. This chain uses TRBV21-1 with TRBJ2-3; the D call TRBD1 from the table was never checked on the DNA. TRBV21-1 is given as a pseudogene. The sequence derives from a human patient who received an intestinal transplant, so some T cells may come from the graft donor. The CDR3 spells CASSPWTGPRERKGTDTQYF. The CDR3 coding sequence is TGTGCCAGCAGCCCCTGGACAGGGCCGCGAGAGCGGAAGGGCACAGATACGCAGTATTTT.